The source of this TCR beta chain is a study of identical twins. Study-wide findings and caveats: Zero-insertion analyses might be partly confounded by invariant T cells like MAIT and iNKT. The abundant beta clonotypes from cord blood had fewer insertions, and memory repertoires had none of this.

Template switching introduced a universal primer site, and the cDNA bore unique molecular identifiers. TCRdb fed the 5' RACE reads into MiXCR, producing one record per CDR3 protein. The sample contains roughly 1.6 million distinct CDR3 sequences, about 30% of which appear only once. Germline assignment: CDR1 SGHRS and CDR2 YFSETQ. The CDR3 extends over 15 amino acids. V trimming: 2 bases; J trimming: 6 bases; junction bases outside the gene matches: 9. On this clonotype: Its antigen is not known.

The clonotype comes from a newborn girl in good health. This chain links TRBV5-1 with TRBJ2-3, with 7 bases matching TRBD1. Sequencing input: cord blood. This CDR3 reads CASSLENRGWDTQYF. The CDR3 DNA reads TGCGCCAGCAGCTTAGAAAACAGGGGTTGGGATACGCAGTATTTT.